This T cell receptor (beta chain) is from a study of blood T cell repertoires in COVID-19. Study in general: T cells, B-cell-depleted T cells, or PBMCs supplied cDNA or gDNA.

Some clones are missing from TCRdb's copy, which holds only in-frame ones; the method was immunoSEQ multiplex PCR. This table has roughly 390,000 clones, more than 75% appearing once. The J segment lost 6 bases and the V segment lost 2 bases, leaving 2 bases of the junction unmatched. Germline V gene sequence: CDR1 SGHTA, CDR2 FQGNSA. The CDR3 is 13 residues long. The J gene is TRBJ2-7, the V gene TRBV7-2; TRBD1 matches 9 bases. The specimen sequenced was peripheral blood. The clonotype originates from a woman in her thirties with COVID-19, enrolled during active disease. The DNA for the CDR3 is TGTGCCAGCAGCTTACCGACAGGGGGCGAGCAGTACTTC. It translates to CASSLPTGGEQYF.